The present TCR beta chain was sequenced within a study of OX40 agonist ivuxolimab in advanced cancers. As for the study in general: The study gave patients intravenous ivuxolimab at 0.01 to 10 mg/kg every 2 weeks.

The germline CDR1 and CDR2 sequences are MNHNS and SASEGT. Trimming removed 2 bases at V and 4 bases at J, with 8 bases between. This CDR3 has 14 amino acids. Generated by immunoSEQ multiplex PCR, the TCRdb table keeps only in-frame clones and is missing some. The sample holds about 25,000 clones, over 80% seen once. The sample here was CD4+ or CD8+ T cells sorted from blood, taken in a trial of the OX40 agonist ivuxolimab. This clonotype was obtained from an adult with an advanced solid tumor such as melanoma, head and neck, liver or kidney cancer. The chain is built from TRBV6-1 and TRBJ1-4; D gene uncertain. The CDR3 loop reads CASSEWTLNEKLFF. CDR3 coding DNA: TGTGCCAGCAGTGAATGGACCCTTAATGAAAAACTGTTTTTT.